This T cell receptor beta chain was retrieved from a study of metastatic and nonmetastatic thyroid tumors. For the study at large: Peripheral blood and tumor or nodule samples from malignant and benign thyroid patients were compared. Notes on the study in general: Malignant thyroid tumors reportedly exceeded benign nodules significantly in TCR beta diversity, with the difference appearing in blood and tumor.

This clone was counted between two and nine times. The target antigen is unknown. CDR3 length: 14 amino acids. Trimming removed 7 bases at V and 2 bases at J, with 11 bases between. CDR1 is MNHEY and CDR2 is SVGEGT in the germline V gene. Per the original methods: A classifier for distant metastasis in papillary thyroid cancer was constructed using CDR3 differences observed across clinicopathological groups. MiXCR re-clonotyped the PCR reads for TCRdb. The V and J calls here are based on TCRdb, not the publication. The sample consists of more than 11,000 clones, about 29% of them appearing once. Not a single patient had been given any form of treatment at any point before undergoing thyroid surgery.

The sample consisted of blood. The chain employs TRBV6-2 or TRBV6-3 and TRBJ2-2; D not resolved. This receptor was obtained from a female donor with papillary thyroid cancer or a benign thyroid nodule (not recorded which). Some clones in this sample may be carry-over from other donors' samples. CDR3 nucleotide sequence: TGTGCCAGCAAACCGTTATTAAACACCGGGGAGCTGTTTTTT. Translating it yields CASKPLLNTGELFF.